These T cell receptor beta chains were read from a single sample in a study of blood T cells in healthy people across ages. MiXCR was run by TCRdb on the 5' RACE reads, yielding one entry per CDR3 protein. The sample consists of around 800,000 distinct CDR3 sequences, less than 80% of them appearing once. What was sequenced was blood. The origin of the receptors is a man aged 25 to 45 in good health. The CDR3 runs from the conserved cysteine through the conserved F or W. Fields, in order: V gene, J gene, clone size, D gene, CDR3 protein. D genes are given only for firm matches. Expanded clones get a size class; other rows say once, few or many, or leave the size out.

v_call: TRBV4-1
j_call: TRBJ1-1
clone_size: NA
d_call: NA
cdr3_aa: CASSQEAARWLVAFF

v_call: TRBV9
j_call: NA
clone_size: NA
d_call: NA
cdr3_aa: CASSVADDYYEQYF

v_call: TRBV7-6
j_call: TRBJ2-7
clone_size: NA
d_call: TRBD2
cdr3_aa: CASSLAWGGESAEQYF

v_call: TRBV29-1
j_call: TRBJ1-2
clone_size: NA
d_call: TRBD1
cdr3_aa: CSVEALTTGTGYYGYTF

v_call: TRBV4-2
j_call: TRBJ2-5
clone_size: few
d_call: TRBD2
cdr3_aa: CASSQEAGVKTQYF

v_call: TRBV5-6
j_call: TRBJ2-5
clone_size: few
d_call: TRBD2
cdr3_aa: CASSSRTSGGQETQYF

v_call: TRBV20-1
j_call: TRBJ2-7
clone_size: NA
d_call: TRBD1
cdr3_aa: CSARDRGLSYEQYF

v_call: TRBV20-1
j_call: TRBJ2-1
clone_size: NA
d_call: TRBD2
cdr3_aa: CSARDRGGPANEQFF

v_call: TRBV6-5
j_call: TRBJ2-6
clone_size: NA
d_call: NA
cdr3_aa: CASSTGSPGANVLTF

v_call: TRBV5-1
j_call: TRBJ1-2
clone_size: NA
d_call: TRBD1
cdr3_aa: CASSLIGTGADYGYTF

v_call: TRBV4-3
j_call: TRBJ2-1
clone_size: NA
d_call: NA
cdr3_aa: CASSQGRVSYNEQFF

v_call: TRBV10-3
j_call: NA
clone_size: NA
d_call: NA
cdr3_aa: CAISADGPYEQYF

v_call: TRBV12-3/TRBV12-4
j_call: TRBJ2-1
clone_size: NA
d_call: NA
cdr3_aa: CASSFRDGEQFF

v_call: TRBV6-6
j_call: TRBJ1-2
clone_size: NA
d_call: NA
cdr3_aa: CATDASGYTF

v_call: TRBV27
j_call: TRBJ2-7
clone_size: few
d_call: TRBD1
cdr3_aa: CASSQGQATYEQYF

v_call: TRBV5-1
j_call: TRBJ2-1
clone_size: NA
d_call: NA
cdr3_aa: CASTVVGPPLGNEQFF

v_call: TRBV29-1
j_call: NA
clone_size: NA
d_call: NA
cdr3_aa: CSVQPGLLQETQYF

v_call: TRBV10-1
j_call: TRBJ2-6
clone_size: NA
d_call: NA
cdr3_aa: CASNHRNPSGANVLTF

v_call: TRBV4-3
j_call: TRBJ2-3
clone_size: once
d_call: NA
cdr3_aa: CASSPHQWGTSTDTQYF

v_call: TRBV7-9
j_call: TRBJ1-2
clone_size: NA
d_call: TRBD1
cdr3_aa: CASSHPRTGINYGYTF